The present entry profiles one T cell receptor beta chain with its context. Its target is not known. Time point: pre-treatment baseline. This table comes from immunoSEQ multiplex PCR, and its TCRdb copy is limited to in-frame clones, with some not included. The sample includes about 11,000 clones, approximately 87% seen only once; the top ten take 15% to 20%. The data belong to a study of blood T cell dynamics during melanoma immunotherapy. V was shortened by 5 bases and J by 5 bases, with 6 bases between the two germline ends. This CDR3 contains 11 residues. The germline gives CDR1 MNHNS, CDR2 SASEGT. Regarding the study as a whole: It remained unknown if the driving T cell clones were melanoma-specific.

The genes are TRBV6-1 and TRBJ2-5; D remains unclear. Sequenced here: blood, sampled from a patient treated with checkpoint blockade. This TCR was recovered from a human donor with melanoma. CDR3 in amino acids: CASSYGETQYF. In DNA form, the CDR3 reads TGTGCCAGCAGTTACGGGGAGACCCAGTACTTC.